This T cell receptor beta chain was documented in a study of cytomegalovirus exposure and HLA in healthy donors. General study findings and limits: Immune exposure information comprised only CMV serostatus. Accurate prediction of HLA-A and HLA-B alleles (for most subjects) was reportedly achieved from TCR beta sequences. Earlier results showed most TCR beta V segments being productive about 87% or about 30% of the time.

Everyone who donated was a healthy bone marrow donor. About this clone: Its antigen is unidentified.

The CDR3 is made up of 13 amino acids. CDR1 is LNHDA, CDR2 SQIVND, per germline (reference sequence). The V gene lost 6 bases and the J gene lost 0 bases, with 9 bases spanning the gap. Primers: 60 Vbeta forward and 13 Jbeta reverse. Profiled with immunoSEQ multiplex PCR; TCRdb holds only in-frame clones, not every one. This sample has 99,000 or so clones, with about 70% found just once. The chain carries TRBV19 and TRBJ2-7; D ambiguous. The TCR originated in a man aged 25 to 45 in good health and CMV-seronegative. Sequenced sample: PBMCs. The CDR3 is CASSENHSYEQYF. CDR3 coding DNA: TGTGCCAGTAGCGAGAACCACTCCTACGAGCAGTACTTC.